These 2 T cell receptor beta chains came from one sample sequenced in a study of cytomegalovirus exposure and HLA in healthy donors. Primers included in the PCR were 60 Vbeta and 13 Jbeta primers. Clones were read by immunoSEQ multiplex PCR, and TCRdb kept only the in-frame ones, dropping some. The sample has hundreds of thousands of clones, roughly 80% seen once. What was sequenced was PBMCs. Receptors originate from a middle-aged man in good health and CMV-seropositive.

The chain couples TRBV11-2 to TRBJ2-1; maybe TRBD2 (6 bases). The CDR3 spans 17 residues. V gave up 0 bases and J gave up 7 bases, with 19 bases separating them. Germline V gives CDR1 SGHAT, CDR2 FQNNGV. CDR3 coding DNA: TGTGCCAGCAGCTTAGATCCGTCTCCTAGCGCGTGGAATGAGCAGTTCTTC. The encoded protein is CASSLDPSPSAWNEQFF.

This clone was observed a few times. V is TRBV6-6 and J is TRBJ1-4; D is uncertain. CDR1 MNHNY and CDR2 SVGAGI come from the germline V gene (reference sequence). The germline V and J ends were trimmed by 2 bases and 5 bases, with 6 bases remaining between them. The CDR3 sequence is 13 residues long. The CDR3 nucleotides are TGTGCCAGCAGTTACGGCGGGAATGAAAAACTGTTTTTT. As protein: CASSYGGNEKLFF.